Each of the 11 T cell receptor beta chains below was sequenced from the same sample in a study of blood T cells in healthy people across ages. The second PCR ran about 6 to 12 cycles with a sample-barcoded 5' primer and J-beta primers. One entry per CDR3 protein results from TCRdb running MiXCR on the 5' RACE reads. The data contain fewer than 2 million distinct CDR3 sequences, about two fifths of them singletons. Specimen: blood. The receptor source for this set is a human donor in good health.

The chain links TRBV7-6 to TRBJ2-1; D may be TRBD1 or TRBD2 (6 bases each). The CDR3 has 17 amino acids. In germline, CDR1 is SGHVS, CDR2 FNYEAQ. V dropped 1 base and J dropped 1 base, with 14 bases sitting between them. CDR3 sequence (DNA): TGTGCCAGCAGCTTAGTTTTAGGGGGGAAGTCCTACAATGAGCAGTTCTTC. Protein product: CASSLVLGGKSYNEQFF.

The gene calls are TRBV7-8 and TRBJ2-1, with D possibly TRBD1 on 5 matching bases. CDR1 SGHVS and CDR2 FQNEAQ come from the germline V gene. The CDR3 spans 15 residues. Between the trimmed V and J ends, which lost 0 bases and 6 bases, there was a span of 12 bases. The CDR3: CASSLAWQGPNEQFF. CDR3 sequence (DNA): TGTGCCAGCAGCTTAGCGTGGCAGGGTCCCAATGAGCAGTTCTTC.

This clonotype has more than one count but fewer than ten. The rearrangement joins TRBV4-2 to TRBJ1-2; D unresolved. The CDR3 totals 15 residues. Between the trimmed V and J ends, which lost 0 bases and 5 bases, there was a span of 13 bases. Germline CDR1 LGHNA, CDR2 YNFKEQ. CDR3: CASSQDRSSAYGYTF. The CDR3, as DNA: TGTGCCAGCAGCCAAGATCGGAGTAGTGCTTATGGCTACACCTTC.

The sample holds a few counts of this clonotype. The chain uses TRBV7-6 and TRBJ2-7; either TRBD1 or TRBD2 may fit D (6 bases each). Trimming left V 0 bases short and J 1 base short, with 13 bases between. Germline V CDR1 and CDR2: SGHVS, FNYEAQ. The CDR3 is 16 amino acids. For the CDR3, the DNA is TGTGCCAGCAGCTTAGCGGGGGGCGCGATATCCTACGAGCAGTACTTC. It encodes CASSLAGGAISYEQYF. Variable domain in full (rest from reference TRBV7-6 and TRBJ2-7): GAGVSQSPRYKVTKRGQDVALRCDPISGHVSLYWYRQALGQGPEFLTYFNYEAQQDKSGLPNDRFSAERPEGSISTLTIQRTEQRDSAMYRCASSLAGGAISYEQYFGPGTRLTVT.

This clonotype was seen a few times. The chain carries TRBV28 and TRBJ2-7; 7 bases map to TRBD1. V shed 5 bases and J 11 bases; nucleotides not matched to a gene: 9. The CDR3 extends over 12 amino acids. The germline CDR1 and CDR2 sequences are MDHEN and SYDVKM. Here the CDR3 reads CASSPSDRSKYF. The CDR3 region has the DNA TGTGCCAGCAGTCCATCGGACAGGTCTAAGTACTTC.

This clonotype has more than one count but fewer than ten. The genes are TRBV6-6 and TRBJ2-3; D not certain. Germline CDR1 is MNHNY and CDR2 is SVGAGI (reference sequence). V gave up 0 bases and J gave up 5 bases, with 12 bases separating them. The CDR3 has 15 amino acids. Here the CDR3 DNA reads TGTGCCAGCAGTTACTCGTCGGGCAGAGGAGATACGCAGTATTTT. Translation: CASSYSSGRGDTQYF.

The chain joins TRBV4-3 to TRBJ1-5, with a possible D match to TRBD1 (6 bases). The CDR3 totals 16 residues. With 0 bases removed from V and 3 bases from J, the gap between germline ends came to 12 bases. Germline-derived CDR1 and CDR2 are LGHNA and YSLEER. CDR3 nucleotide sequence: TGCGCCAGCAGCCAAGATGGAACAGGGAACAATCAGCCCCAGCATTTT. The encoded protein is CASSQDGTGNNQPQHF.

The chain employs TRBV7-2 and TRBJ2-1; D is perhaps TRBD2 (7 bases). Germline values: CDR1 SGHTA, CDR2 FQGNSA. Trimming pared 7 bases from V and 12 bases from J, leaving 13 bases between. The CDR3 covers 11 residues. The CDR3 reads CASTEGGAQFF. The CDR3 DNA reads TGTGCCAGCACCGAGGGGGGGGCGCAGTTCTTC.

A few counts support this clonotype. This chain uses TRBV5-5 with TRBJ2-3; D is unclear. Trimming pared 2 bases from V and 4 bases from J, leaving 14 bases between. The germline gives CDR1 SGHKS, CDR2 YYEKEE (reference sequence). There are 15 residues in the CDR3. In DNA form, the CDR3 reads TGTGCCAGCAGCTTACATGGGGTGGTGGCAGATACGCAGTATTTT. It codes for CASSLHGVVADTQYF.

This clonotype was counted between two and nine times. The chain couples TRBV20-1 to TRBJ2-6, with D unclear. The CDR3 totals 15 residues. Germline V CDR1 and CDR2: DFQATT, SNEGSKA (reference sequence). V lost 3 bases and J lost 1, with 10 bases in between. DNA for the CDR3: TGCAGTGCTAGCAGTTCAGGTTCTGGGGCCAACGTCCTGACTTTC. Translating it yields CSASSSGSGANVLTF.

This clonotype was observed a few times. The V call is TRBV6-7, the J call TRBJ2-4; possible D gene TRBD1, 6 bases. TRBV6-7 is an ORF, and what it does is uncertain. Trimming left V 2 bases short and J 8 bases short, with 19 bases between. This CDR3 is built from 16 residues. CDR3 protein: CASSYANRVKGDIQYF. The CDR3 DNA reads TGTGCCAGCAGTTACGCAAACAGGGTAAAGGGAGACATTCAGTACTTC.